This TCR beta chain was documented in a study of persistence of HIV-infected CD4 T cells. Looking at the study overall: Isolated cells were CMV- and HIV-1 Gag-responding CD4+ T cells. Overall study results and limits: TCRbeta richness was lower in CMV- and Gag-responding cells than in anti-CD3/anti-CD28-responding cells.

The libraries were made with immunoSEQ version 4 in survey mode. Profiling relied on immunoSEQ multiplex PCR, and the TCRdb table lists in-frame clones only, not all of them. Among some 48,000 clones listed, about 80% were seen once. This clone was counted once. The target antigen is unknown. Germline loops: CDR1 LNHDA, CDR2 SQIVND (reference sequence). The CDR3 totals 14 residues. Trimming removed 8 bases from V and 2 bases from J; junction bases left unmatched: 6. Stimulation used about 10 ug/mL lysate from CMV-infected fibroblasts. CD40L/CD69 double-negative CD45RO-high memory CD4+ T cells were collected.

Sequencing was performed on CD4+ T cells sorted from PBMCs after roughly 19-hour stimulation, taken from a patient who received antiretroviral therapy. This clonotype originated in an adult man with HIV who was CMV-seropositive. The chain joins TRBV19 to TRBJ2-7; 10 positions match TRBD2. CDR3 region: CASSGTSATYEQYF. The CDR3 bases are TGTGCCAGTTCAGGGACTAGCGCGACCTACGAGCAGTACTTC.